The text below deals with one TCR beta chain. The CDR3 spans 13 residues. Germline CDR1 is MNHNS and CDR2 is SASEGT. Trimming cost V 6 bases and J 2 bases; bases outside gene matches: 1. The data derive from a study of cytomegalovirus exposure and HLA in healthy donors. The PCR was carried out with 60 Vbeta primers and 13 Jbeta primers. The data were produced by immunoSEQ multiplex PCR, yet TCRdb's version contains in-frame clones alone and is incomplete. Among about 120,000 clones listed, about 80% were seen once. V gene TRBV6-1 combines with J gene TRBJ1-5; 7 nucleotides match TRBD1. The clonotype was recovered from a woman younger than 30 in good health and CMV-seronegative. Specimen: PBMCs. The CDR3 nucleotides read TGTGCCAGCAGGGGGACAGGCAATCAGCCCCAGCATTTT. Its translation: CASRGTGNQPQHF.